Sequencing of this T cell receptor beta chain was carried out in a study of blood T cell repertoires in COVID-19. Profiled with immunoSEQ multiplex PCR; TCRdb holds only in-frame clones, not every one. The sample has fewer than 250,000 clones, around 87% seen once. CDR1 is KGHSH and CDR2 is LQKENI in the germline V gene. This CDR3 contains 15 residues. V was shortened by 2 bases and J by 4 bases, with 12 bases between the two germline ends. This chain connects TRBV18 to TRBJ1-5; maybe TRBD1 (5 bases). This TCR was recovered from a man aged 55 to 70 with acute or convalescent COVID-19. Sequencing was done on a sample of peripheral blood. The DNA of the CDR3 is TGTGCCAGCTCACCAACCCTGACAGAGAATCAGCCCCAGCATTTT. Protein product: CASSPTLTENQPQHF.